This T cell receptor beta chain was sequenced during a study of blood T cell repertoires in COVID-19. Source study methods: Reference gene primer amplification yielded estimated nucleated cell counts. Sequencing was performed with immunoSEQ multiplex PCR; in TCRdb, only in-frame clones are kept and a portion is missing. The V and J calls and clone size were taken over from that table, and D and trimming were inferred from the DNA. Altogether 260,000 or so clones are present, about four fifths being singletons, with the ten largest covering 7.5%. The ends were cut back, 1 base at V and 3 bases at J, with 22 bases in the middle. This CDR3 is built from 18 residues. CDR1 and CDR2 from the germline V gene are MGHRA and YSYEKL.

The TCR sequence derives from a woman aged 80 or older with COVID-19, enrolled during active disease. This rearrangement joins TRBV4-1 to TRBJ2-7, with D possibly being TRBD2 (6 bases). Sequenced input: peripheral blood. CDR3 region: CASSQGSRLGAGSYEQYF. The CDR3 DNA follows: TGCGCCAGCAGCCAAGGATCCCGTTTAGGTGCGGGAAGCTACGAGCAGTACTTC.